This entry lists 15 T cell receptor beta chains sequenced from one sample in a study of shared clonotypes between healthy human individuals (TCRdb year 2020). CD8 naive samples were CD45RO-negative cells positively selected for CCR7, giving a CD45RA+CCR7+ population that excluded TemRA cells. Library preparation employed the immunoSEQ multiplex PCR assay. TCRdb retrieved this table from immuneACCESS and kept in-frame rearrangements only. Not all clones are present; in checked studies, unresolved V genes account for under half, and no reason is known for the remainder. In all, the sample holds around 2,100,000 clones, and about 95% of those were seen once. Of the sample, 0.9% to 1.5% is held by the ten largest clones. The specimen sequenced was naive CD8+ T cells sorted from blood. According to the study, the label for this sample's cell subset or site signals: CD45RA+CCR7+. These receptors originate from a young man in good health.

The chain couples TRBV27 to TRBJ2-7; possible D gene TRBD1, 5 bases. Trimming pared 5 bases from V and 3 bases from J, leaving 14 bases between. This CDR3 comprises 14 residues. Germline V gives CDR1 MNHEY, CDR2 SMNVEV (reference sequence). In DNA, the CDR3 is TGTGCCAGCAGTCATCAGGGATATAACTACGAGCAGTACTTC. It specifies CASSHQGYNYEQYF.

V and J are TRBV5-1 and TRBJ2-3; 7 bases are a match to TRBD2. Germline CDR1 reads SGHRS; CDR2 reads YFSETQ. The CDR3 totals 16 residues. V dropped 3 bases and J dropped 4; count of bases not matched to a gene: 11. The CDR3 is CASSSTGTIGSDTQYF. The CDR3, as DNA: TGCGCCAGCAGCTCGACCGGGACTATTGGCTCAGATACGCAGTATTTT.

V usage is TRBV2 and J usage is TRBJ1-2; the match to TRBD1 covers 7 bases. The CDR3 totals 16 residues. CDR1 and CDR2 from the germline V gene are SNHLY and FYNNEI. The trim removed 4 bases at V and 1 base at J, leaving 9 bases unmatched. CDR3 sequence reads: CASSVEGARYNYGYTF. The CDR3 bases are TGTGCCAGCAGTGTCGAGGGGGCGCGGTATAACTATGGCTACACCTTC.

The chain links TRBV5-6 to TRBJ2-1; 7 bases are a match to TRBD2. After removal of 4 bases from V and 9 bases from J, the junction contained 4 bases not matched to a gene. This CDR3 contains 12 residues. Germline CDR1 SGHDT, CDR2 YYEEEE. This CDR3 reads CASSEAGVEQFF. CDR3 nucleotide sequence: TGTGCCAGCAGCGAGGCGGGGGTTGAGCAGTTCTTC.

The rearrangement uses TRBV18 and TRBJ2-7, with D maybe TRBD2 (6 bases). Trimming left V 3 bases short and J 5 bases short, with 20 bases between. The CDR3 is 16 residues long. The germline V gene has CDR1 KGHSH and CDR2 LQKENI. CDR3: CASSPETRTTTHEQYF. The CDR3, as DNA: TGTGCCAGCTCACCGGAAACCAGGACTACCACCCACGAGCAGTACTTC.

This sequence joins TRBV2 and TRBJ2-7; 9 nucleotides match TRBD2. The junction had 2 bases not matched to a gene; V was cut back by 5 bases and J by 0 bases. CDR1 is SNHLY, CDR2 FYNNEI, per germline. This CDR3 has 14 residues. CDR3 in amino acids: CASSYSGGSYEQYF. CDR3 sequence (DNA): TGTGCCAGCAGTTATAGCGGGGGCTCCTACGAGCAGTACTTC.

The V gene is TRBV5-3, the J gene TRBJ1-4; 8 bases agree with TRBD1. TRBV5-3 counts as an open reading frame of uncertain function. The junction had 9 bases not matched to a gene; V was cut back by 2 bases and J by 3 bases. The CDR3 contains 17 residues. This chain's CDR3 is CARSFGTQGAPNEKLFF. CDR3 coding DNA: TGTGCCAGAAGCTTTGGAACCCAGGGGGCACCTAATGAAAAACTGTTTTTT.

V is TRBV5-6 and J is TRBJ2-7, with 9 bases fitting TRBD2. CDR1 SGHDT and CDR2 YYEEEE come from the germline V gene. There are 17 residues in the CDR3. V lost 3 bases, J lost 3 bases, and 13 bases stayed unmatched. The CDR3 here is CASSSISGGTSLYEQYF. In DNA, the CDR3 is TGTGCCAGCAGCTCTATAAGCGGGGGGACGAGCCTCTACGAGCAGTACTTC.

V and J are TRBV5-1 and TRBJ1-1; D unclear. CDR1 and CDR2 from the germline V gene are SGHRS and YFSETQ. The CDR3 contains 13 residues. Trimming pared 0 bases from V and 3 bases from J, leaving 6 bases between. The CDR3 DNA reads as TGCGCCAGCAGCTTGGACGGGTACACTGAAGCTTTCTTT. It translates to CASSLDGYTEAFF. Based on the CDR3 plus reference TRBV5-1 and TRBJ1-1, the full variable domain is KAGVTQTPRYLIKTRGQQVTLSCSPISGHRSVSWYQQTPGQGLQFLFEYFSETQRNKGNFPGRFSGRQFSNSRSEMNVSTLELGDSALYLCASSLDGYTEAFFGQGTRLTVV.

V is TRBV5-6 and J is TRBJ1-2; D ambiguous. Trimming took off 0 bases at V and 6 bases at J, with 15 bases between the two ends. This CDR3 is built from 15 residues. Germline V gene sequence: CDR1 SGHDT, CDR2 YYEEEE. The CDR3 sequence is CASSLDVRVMDGYTF. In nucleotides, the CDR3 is TGTGCCAGCAGCTTGGATGTCCGGGTTATGGATGGCTACACCTTC.

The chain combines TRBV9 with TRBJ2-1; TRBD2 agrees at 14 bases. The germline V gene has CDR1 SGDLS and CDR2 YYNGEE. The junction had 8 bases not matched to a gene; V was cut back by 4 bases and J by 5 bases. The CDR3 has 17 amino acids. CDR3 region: CASSPRTSGGLHNEQFF. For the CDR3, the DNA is TGTGCCAGCAGCCCCCGGACTAGCGGGGGGTTGCACAATGAGCAGTTCTTC.

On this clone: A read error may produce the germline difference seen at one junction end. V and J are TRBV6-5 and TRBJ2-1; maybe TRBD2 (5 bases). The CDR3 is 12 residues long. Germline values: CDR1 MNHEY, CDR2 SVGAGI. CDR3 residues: CASSSSGPGWIF. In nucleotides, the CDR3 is TGTGCCAGCAGTTCCTCAGGTCCGGGGTGGATCTTC.

For the CDR3, the DNA is TGTGCCAGACTGTTTGGCGGGGAGCTGTTTTTT. It specifies CARLFGGELFF. The chain has TRBV19 and TRBJ2-2; D call uncertain. There are 11 residues in the CDR3. Trimming removed 9 bases at V and 7 bases at J, with 9 bases between. Per the germline V gene, CDR1 is LNHDA and CDR2 is SQIVND (reference sequence).

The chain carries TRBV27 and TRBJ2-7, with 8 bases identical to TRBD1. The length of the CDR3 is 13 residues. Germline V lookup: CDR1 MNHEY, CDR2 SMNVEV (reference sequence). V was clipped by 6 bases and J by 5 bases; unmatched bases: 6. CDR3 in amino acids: CASSWTGTNEQYF. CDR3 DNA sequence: TGTGCCAGCAGCTGGACAGGGACGAACGAGCAGTACTTC.

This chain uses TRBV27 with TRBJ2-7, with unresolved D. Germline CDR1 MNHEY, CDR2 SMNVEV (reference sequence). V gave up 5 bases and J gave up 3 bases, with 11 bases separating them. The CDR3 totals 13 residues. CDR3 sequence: CASSQTPIYEQYF. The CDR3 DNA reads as TGTGCCAGCAGTCAGACCCCGATCTACGAGCAGTACTTC.